This T cell receptor (beta chain) was sequenced in a study of blood T cells in healthy people across ages. The CDR3 runs 14 residues. J lost 4 bases, V lost 8 bases, and 7 bases had no gene match. Germline CDR1 and CDR2: MGHDK and SYGVNS. A sample-barcoded 5' primer and a J-beta primer mix were used in a second PCR of about 6 to 11 cycles. MiXCR was run by TCRdb on the 5' RACE reads, yielding one entry per CDR3 protein. There are 730,000 or so distinct CDR3 sequences in the sample; around 43% occur only once, and about 32% lies in the top ten. This TCR came from an elderly man in good health. The sample comprised blood. The chain recombines TRBV25-1 with TRBJ2-1; 8 bases line up with TRBD2. The CDR3 nucleotides are TGTGCCAGCCTAACGGGGGGGCCGTACAATGAGCAGTTCTTC. It specifies CASLTGGPYNEQFF.